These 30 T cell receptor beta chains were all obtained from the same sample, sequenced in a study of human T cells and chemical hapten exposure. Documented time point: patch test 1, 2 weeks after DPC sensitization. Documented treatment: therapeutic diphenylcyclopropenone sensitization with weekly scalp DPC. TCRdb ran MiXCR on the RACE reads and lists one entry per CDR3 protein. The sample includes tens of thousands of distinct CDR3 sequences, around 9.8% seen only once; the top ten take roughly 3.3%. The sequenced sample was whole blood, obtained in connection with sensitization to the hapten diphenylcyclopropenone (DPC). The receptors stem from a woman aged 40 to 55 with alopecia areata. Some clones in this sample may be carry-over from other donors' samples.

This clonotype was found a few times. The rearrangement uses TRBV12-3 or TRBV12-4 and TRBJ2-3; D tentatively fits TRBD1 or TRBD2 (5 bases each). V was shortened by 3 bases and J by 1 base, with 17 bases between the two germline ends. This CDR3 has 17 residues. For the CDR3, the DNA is TGTGCCAGCAGTTTTGAGGGGAACCAGCCCCGCACAGATACGCAGTATTTT. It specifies CASSFEGNQPRTDTQYF.

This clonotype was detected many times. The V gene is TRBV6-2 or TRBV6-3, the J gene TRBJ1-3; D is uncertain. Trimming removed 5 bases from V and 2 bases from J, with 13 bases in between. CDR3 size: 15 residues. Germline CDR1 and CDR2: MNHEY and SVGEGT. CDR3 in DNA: TGTGCCAGCAGTACCTACCGGGTGACTGGAAACACCATATATTTT. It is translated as CASSTYRVTGNTIYF.

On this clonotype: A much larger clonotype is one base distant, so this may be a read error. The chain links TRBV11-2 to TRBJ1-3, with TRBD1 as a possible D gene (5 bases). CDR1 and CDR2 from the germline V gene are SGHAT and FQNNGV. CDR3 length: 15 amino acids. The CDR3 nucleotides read TGTGCCAGCAGCTTGGGACGGACGGGTGGAAACTCCATATATTTT. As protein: CASSLGRTGGNSIYF.

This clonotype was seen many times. Here the CDR3 reads CSASRGGRAANQPQHF. The CDR3, as DNA: TGCAGTGCCTCCCGGGGCGGGCGCGCGGCCAATCAGCCCCAGCATTTT. The J gene is TRBJ1-5, the V gene TRBV20-1; TRBD1 is a possible D gene (5 bases). Trimming took off 6 bases at V and 3 bases at J, with 21 bases between the two ends. CDR1 DFQATT and CDR2 SNEGSKA come from the germline V gene (reference sequence). This CDR3 contains 16 residues.

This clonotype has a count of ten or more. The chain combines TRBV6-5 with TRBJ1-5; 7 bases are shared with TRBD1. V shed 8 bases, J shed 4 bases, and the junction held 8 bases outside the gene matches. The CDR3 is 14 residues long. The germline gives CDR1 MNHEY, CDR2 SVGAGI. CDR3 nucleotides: TGTGCCAGCTGGGAACAGGGGAGTAATCAGCCCCAGCATTTT. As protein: CASWEQGSNQPQHF.

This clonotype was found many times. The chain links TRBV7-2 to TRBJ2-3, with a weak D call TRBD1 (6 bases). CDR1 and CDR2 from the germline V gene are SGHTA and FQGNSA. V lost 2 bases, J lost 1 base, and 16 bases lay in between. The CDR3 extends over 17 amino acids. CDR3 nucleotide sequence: TGTGCCAGCAGCTTAAGTCTGGGGGCTTTGGGCACAGATACGCAGTATTTT. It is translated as CASSLSLGALGTDTQYF.

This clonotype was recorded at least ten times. CDR3 in amino acids: CASSAGPGLPSGEQFF. The DNA for the CDR3 is TGTGCCAGCAGCGCCGGACCGGGACTTCCCTCCGGCGAGCAGTTCTTC. The chain recombines TRBV9 with TRBJ2-1; TRBD2 might be the D (6 bases). The CDR3 loop spans 16 amino acids. Between the trimmed V and J ends, which lost 3 bases and 10 bases, there was a span of 23 bases. CDR1 and CDR2 (germline): SGDLS, YYNGEE.

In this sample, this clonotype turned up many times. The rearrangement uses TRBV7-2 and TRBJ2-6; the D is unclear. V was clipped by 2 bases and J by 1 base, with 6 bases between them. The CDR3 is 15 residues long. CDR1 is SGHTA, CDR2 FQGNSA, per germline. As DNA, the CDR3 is TGTGCCAGCAGCTTAACGGGTTCTGGGGCCAACGTCCTGACTTTC. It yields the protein CASSLTGSGANVLTF.

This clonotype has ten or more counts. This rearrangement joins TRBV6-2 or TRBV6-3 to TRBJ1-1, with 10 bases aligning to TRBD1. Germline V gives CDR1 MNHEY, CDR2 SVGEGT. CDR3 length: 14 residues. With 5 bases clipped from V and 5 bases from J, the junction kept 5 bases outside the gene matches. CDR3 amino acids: CASSDRGLGTEAFF. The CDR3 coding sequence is TGTGCCAGCAGTGACAGGGGGCTAGGGACTGAAGCTTTCTTT.

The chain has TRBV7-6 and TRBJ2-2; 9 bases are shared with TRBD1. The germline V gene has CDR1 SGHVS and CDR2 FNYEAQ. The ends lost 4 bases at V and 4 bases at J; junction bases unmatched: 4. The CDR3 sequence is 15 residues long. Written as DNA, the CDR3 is TGTGCCAGCAGCTCGCCGGGACAGGGCACCGGGGAGCTGTTTTTT. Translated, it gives CASSSPGQGTGELFF.

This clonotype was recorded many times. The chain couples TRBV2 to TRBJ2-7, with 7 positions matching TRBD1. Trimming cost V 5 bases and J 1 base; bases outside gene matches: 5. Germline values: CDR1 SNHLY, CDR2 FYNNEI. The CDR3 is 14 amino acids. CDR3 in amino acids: CASSKTGWSYEQYF. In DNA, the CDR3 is TGTGCCAGCAGTAAGACAGGGTGGTCCTACGAGCAGTACTTC.

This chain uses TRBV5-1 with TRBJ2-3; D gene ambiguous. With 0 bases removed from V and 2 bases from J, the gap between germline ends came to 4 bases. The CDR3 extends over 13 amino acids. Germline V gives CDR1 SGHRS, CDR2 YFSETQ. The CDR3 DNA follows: TGCGCCAGCAGCTTGGGGTACACAGATACGCAGTATTTT. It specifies CASSLGYTDTQYF.

Here the CDR3 reads CSVGAPSSYEQYF. CDR3 DNA: TGCAGCGTTGGGGCTCCGAGCTCCTACGAGCAGTACTTC. The J gene is TRBJ2-7, the V gene TRBV29-1; D gene uncertain. Trimming shortened V by 4 bases and J by 0 bases, and 10 bases separated the two germline ends. The CDR3 length is 13 residues. Germline CDR1 is SQVTM and CDR2 is ANQGSEA.

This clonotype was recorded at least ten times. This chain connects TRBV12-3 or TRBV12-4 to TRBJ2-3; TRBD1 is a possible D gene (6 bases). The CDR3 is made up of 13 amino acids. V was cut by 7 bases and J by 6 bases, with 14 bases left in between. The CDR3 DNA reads TGTGCCAGCACCCACAGGGTCACGGATACGCAGTATTTT. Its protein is CASTHRVTDTQYF.

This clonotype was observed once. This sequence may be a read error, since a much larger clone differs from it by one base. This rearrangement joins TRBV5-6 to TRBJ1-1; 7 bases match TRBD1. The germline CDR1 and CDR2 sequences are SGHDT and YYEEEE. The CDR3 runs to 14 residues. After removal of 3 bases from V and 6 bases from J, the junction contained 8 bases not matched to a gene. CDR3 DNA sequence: TGTGCCAGCAGCTCGATGGGACAGCTCTCTGAAGCTTTCTTT. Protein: CASSSMGQLSEAFF.

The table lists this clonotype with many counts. CDR3 nucleotides: TGCGCCAGCGGGTACCGAGGGCCGGGGGATCAGCCCCAGCATTTT. It encodes CASGYRGPGDQPQHF. This chain uses TRBV4-1 with TRBJ1-5; possible D gene TRBD1, 5 bases. Germline V lookup: CDR1 MGHRA, CDR2 YSYEKL. The CDR3 contains 15 residues. Deletions cut 8 bases from V and 5 bases from J, with 19 bases between.

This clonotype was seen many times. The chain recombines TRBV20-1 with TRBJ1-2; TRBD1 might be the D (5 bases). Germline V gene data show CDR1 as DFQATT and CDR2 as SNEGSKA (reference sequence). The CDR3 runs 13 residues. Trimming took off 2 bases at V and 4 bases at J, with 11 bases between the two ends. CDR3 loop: CSARSGGGYGYTF. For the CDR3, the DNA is TGCAGTGCTAGATCCGGGGGAGGCTATGGCTACACCTTC.

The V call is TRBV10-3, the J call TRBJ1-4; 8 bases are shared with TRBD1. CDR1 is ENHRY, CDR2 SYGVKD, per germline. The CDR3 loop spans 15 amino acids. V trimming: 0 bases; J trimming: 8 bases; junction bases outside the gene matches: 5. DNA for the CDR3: TGTGCCATCAGTGAGTCGACAGGGGCAGGGGAAAAACTGTTTTTT. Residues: CAISESTGAGEKLFF.

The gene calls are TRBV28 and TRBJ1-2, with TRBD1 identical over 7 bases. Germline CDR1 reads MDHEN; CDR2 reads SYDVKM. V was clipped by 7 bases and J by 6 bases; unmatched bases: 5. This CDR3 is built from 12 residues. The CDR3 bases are TGTGCCAGCACCACCGACAGGGATGGCTACACCTTC. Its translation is CASTTDRDGYTF.

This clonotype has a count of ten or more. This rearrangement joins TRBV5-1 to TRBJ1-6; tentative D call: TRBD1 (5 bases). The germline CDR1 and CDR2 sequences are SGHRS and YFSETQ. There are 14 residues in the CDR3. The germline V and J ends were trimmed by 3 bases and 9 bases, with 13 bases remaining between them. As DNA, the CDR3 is TGCGCCAGCAGCTGGGACGGCGAGGTTTCACCCCTCCACTTT. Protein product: CASSWDGEVSPLHF.

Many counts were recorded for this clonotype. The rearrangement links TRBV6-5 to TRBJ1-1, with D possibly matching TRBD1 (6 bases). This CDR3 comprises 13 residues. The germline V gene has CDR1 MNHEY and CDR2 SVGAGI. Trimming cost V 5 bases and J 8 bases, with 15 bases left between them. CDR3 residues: CASSPPGQREAFF. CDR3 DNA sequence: TGTGCCAGCAGTCCGCCAGGACAGCGAGAAGCTTTCTTT.

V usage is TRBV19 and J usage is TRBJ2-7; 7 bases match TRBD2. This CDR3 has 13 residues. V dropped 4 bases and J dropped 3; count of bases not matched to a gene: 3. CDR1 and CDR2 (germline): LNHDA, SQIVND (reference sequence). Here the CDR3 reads CASSTTGGYEQYF. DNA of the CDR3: TGTGCCAGTAGTACCACGGGGGGCTACGAGCAGTACTTC.

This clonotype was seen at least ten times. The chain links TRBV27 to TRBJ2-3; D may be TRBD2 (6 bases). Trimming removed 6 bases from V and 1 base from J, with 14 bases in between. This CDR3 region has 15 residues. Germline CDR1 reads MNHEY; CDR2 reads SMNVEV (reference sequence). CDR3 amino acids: CASSPWPGGTDTQYF. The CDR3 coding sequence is TGTGCCAGCAGCCCGTGGCCGGGGGGCACAGATACGCAGTATTTT.

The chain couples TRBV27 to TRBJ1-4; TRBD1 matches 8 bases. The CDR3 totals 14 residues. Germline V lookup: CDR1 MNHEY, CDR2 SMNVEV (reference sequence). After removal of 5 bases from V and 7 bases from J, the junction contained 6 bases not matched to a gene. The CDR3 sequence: CASSAETGVEKLFF. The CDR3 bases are TGTGCCAGCAGTGCCGAGACAGGGGTTGAAAAACTGTTTTTT.

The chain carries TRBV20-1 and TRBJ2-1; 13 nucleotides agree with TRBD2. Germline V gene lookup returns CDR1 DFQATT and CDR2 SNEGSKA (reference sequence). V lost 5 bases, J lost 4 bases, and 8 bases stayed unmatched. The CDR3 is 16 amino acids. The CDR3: CSADGLAGAFYNEQFF. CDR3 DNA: TGCAGTGCTGACGGACTAGCGGGGGCGTTTTACAATGAGCAGTTCTTC.

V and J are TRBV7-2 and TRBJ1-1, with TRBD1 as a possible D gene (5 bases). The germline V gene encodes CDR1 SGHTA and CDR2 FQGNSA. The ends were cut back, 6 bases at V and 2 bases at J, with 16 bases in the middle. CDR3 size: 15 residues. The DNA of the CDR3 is TGTGCCAGCAGTCTGTACGCCTGGGGCAACACTGAAGCTTTCTTT. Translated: CASSLYAWGNTEAFF.

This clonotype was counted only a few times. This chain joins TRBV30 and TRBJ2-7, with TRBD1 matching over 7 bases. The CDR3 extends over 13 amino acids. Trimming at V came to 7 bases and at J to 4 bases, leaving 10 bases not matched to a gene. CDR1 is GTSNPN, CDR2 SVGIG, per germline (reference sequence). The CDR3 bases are TGTGCCTTAGGGGGACAGAGATTTTACGAGCAGTACTTC. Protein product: CALGGQRFYEQYF.

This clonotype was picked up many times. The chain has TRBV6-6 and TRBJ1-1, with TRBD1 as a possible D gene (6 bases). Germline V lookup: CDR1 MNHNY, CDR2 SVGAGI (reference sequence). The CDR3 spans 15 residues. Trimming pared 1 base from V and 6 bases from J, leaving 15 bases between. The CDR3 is CASSYWLGGGPEAFF. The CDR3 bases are TGTGCCAGCAGTTACTGGCTAGGGGGTGGCCCTGAAGCTTTCTTT.

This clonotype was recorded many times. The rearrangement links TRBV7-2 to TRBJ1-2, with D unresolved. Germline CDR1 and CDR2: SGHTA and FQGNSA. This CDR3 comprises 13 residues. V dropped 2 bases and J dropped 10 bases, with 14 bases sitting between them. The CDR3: CASSLRREGFYTF. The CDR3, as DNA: TGTGCCAGCAGCTTAAGGAGAGAGGGTTTCTACACCTTC.

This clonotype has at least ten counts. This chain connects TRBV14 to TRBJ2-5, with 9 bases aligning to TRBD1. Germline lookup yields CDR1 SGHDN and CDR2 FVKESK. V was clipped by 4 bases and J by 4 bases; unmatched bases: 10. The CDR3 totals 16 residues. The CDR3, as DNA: TGTGCCAGCAGCCTTCGGACAGGGGCCGCGGGAGAGACCCAGTACTTC. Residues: CASSLRTGAAGETQYF. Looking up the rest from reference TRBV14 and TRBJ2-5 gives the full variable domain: EAGVTQFPSHSVIEKGQTVTLRCDPISGHDNLYWYRRVMGKEIKFLLHFVKESKQDESGMPNNRFLAERTGGTYSTLKVQPAELEDSGVYFCASSLRTGAAGETQYFGPGTRLLVL.